This T cell receptor beta chain was found in a study of cytomegalovirus exposure and HLA in healthy donors. Overall study findings and caveats: Earlier findings revealed that most TCR beta V segments proved productive either about 87% or about 30% of the time. The authors later linked a missense DCLRE1C variant to TCR beta V- and J-gene trimming. From TCR beta sequences, most subjects' HLA-A and HLA-B alleles were reportedly predicted accurately.

On this clone itself: Its target is not known.

Trimming cost V 2 bases and J 1 base; bases outside gene matches: 5. Germline CDR1 is SGHRS and CDR2 is YFSETQ. The CDR3 has 16 amino acids. PCR used 60 Vbeta primers and 13 Jbeta primers. Data came from immunoSEQ multiplex PCR; TCRdb stores just in-frame clones and leaves some out. The sample holds some 130,000 clones, 80% seen once. All donors participated as healthy donors of bone marrow. The sample taken for sequencing was PBMCs. The chain carries TRBV5-1 and TRBJ2-7, with 11 bases aligning to TRBD2. The TCR originated in a man aged 25 to 45 in good health and CMV-seronegative. The CDR3 region has the DNA TGCGCCAGCAGCTTCCAGACTAGCGGGGCATCCTACGAGCAGTACTTC. Protein: CASSFQTSGASYEQYF.